The 25 T cell receptor beta chains listed next were all sequenced from one sample in a study of T cell changes during pregnancy in multiple sclerosis. The data were produced by immunoSEQ multiplex PCR, yet TCRdb's version contains in-frame clones alone and is incomplete. The sample lists fewer than 20,000 clones, 85% to 90% occurring once. Sequencing was performed on CD8+ T cells from peripheral blood mononuclear cells, taken in the third trimester of pregnancy. Source of these receptors: a female donor in good health, enrolled as a control in a pregnancy study.

This chain uses TRBV27 with TRBJ1-1; no firm D call. The CDR3 contains 13 residues. Germline CDR1 MNHEY, CDR2 SMNVEV (reference sequence). V lost 3 bases, J lost 2 bases, and 7 bases lay in between. The CDR3 is CASSFGLNTEAFF. CDR3 DNA: TGTGCCAGCAGTTTTGGCCTTAACACTGAAGCTTTCTTT.

The chain uses TRBV19 and TRBJ2-7, with a possible D match to TRBD2 (7 bases). Trimming stripped 7 bases from V and 4 bases from J, with 20 bases between. Germline V CDR1 and CDR2: LNHDA, SQIVND (reference sequence). CDR3 size: 15 residues. CDR3 in DNA: TGTGCCAGTAAGATACAGGGAGGGTATGGTTACGAGCAGTACTTC. Translated, it gives CASKIQGGYGYEQYF.

The rearrangement joins TRBV7-8 to TRBJ2-1; 12 nucleotides line up with TRBD2. With V trimmed by 3 bases and J by 5 bases, 8 bases remained unmatched. CDR1 is SGHVS and CDR2 is FQNEAQ in the germline V gene. The CDR3 runs to 17 residues. The CDR3 spells CASSFLLAGGPHNEQFF. CDR3 DNA: TGTGCCAGCAGCTTCTTACTAGCGGGAGGTCCCCACAATGAGCAGTTCTTC.

The chain uses TRBV19 and TRBJ2-1, with a tentative D call TRBD2 (6 bases). Germline V lookup: CDR1 LNHDA, CDR2 SQIVND (reference sequence). The CDR3 consists of 14 residues. V lost 3 bases and J lost 7, with 13 bases in between. CDR3 region: CASSIGGALNEQFF. Here the CDR3 DNA reads TGTGCCAGTAGTATCGGGGGAGCTTTAAATGAGCAGTTCTTC.

V gene TRBV19 combines with J gene TRBJ2-1; D remains ambiguous. With 2 bases removed from V and 6 bases from J, the gap between germline ends came to 14 bases. The CDR3 has 15 amino acids. The V gene's germline CDR1 is LNHDA and CDR2 SQIVND (reference sequence). CDR3 residues: CASSISIDGANEQFF. CDR3 DNA sequence: TGTGCCAGTAGTATATCCATCGATGGAGCCAATGAGCAGTTCTTC.

V usage is TRBV11-2 and J usage is TRBJ1-2; D is perhaps TRBD1 (5 bases). V lost 0 bases and J 5 bases, leaving 16 bases between the germline ends. Germline values: CDR1 SGHAT, CDR2 FQNNGV. The CDR3 runs 16 residues. For the CDR3, the DNA is TGTGCCAGCAGCTTAGAGGGGCGGGGGGGAGGATATGGCTACACCTTC. The encoded protein is CASSLEGRGGGYGYTF.

This chain links TRBV9 with TRBJ2-5; no clear D. V was shortened by 3 bases and J by 5 bases, with 8 bases between the two germline ends. Germline-derived CDR1 and CDR2 are SGDLS and YYNGEE. This CDR3 is 12 amino acids long. CDR3 amino acids: CASSDTKETQYF. The CDR3 DNA reads TGTGCCAGCAGCGACACTAAGGAGACCCAGTACTTC.

The chain carries TRBV11-2 and TRBJ1-4; D gene uncertain. Per germline, CDR1 SGHAT and CDR2 FQNNGV. The CDR3 totals 15 residues. The V end was cut by 5 bases, the J end by 0 bases, with 10 bases between. CDR3 bases: TGTGCCAGCAGCCCTTTATATGCAACTAATGAAAAACTGTTTTTT. Its protein is CASSPLYATNEKLFF.

The rearrangement uses TRBV7-2 and TRBJ2-1; the match to TRBD2 covers 10 bases. Unmatched junction bases numbered 0, after V lost 4 bases and J lost 3 bases. The germline V gene encodes CDR1 SGHTA and CDR2 FQGNSA. There are 14 residues in the CDR3. CDR3 coding DNA: TGTGCCAGCAGCTCTAGCGGGGGCTACAATGAGCAGTTCTTC. This codes for CASSSSGGYNEQFF.

This sequence joins TRBV23-1 and TRBJ2-7; D unresolved. TRBV23-1 is labeled an ORF, and its function is uncertain. This CDR3 is 13 amino acids long. Trimming took off 1 base at V and 3 bases at J, with 7 bases between the two ends. The CDR3 nucleotides are TGCGCCAGCAGTCAATACAGATGCTACGAGCAGTACTTC. Its translation: CASSQYRCYEQYF.

This chain joins TRBV4-1 and TRBJ1-1; D gene ambiguous. V lost 0 bases to trimming and J lost 5 bases, with 10 bases between them. Germline assignment: CDR1 MGHRA and CDR2 YSYEKL. This CDR3 spans 14 amino acids. The DNA for the CDR3 is TGCGCCAGCAGCCAAGAGCGGGAGAAGACTGAAGCTTTCTTT. It yields the protein CASSQEREKTEAFF.

The chain uses TRBV5-6 and TRBJ1-4, with D possibly matching TRBD1 (6 bases). V dropped 4 bases and J dropped 4 bases, with 14 bases sitting between them. The germline V gene encodes CDR1 SGHDT and CDR2 YYEEEE. This CDR3 contains 15 residues. In nucleotides, the CDR3 is TGTGCCAGCAGCGACCTAGGGGGAAATAATGAAAAACTGTTTTTT. Translating it yields CASSDLGGNNEKLFF.

The chain recombines TRBV15 with TRBJ2-3; 12 nucleotides match TRBD2. Germline-derived CDR1 and CDR2 are LNHNV and YYDKDF (reference sequence). V gave up 3 bases and J gave up 2 bases; unmatched junction bases: 6. The CDR3 contains 17 residues. The CDR3 here is CATSSRGTSGPTDTQYF. DNA of the CDR3: TGTGCCACCAGCAGCAGAGGGACTAGCGGGCCCACAGATACGCAGTATTTT.

This chain connects TRBV4-3 to TRBJ1-5; D gene unclear. Germline values: CDR1 LGHNA, CDR2 YSLEER. V was cut by 0 bases and J by 7 bases, with 13 bases left in between. CDR3 length equals 15 residues. CDR3 DNA: TGCGCCAGCAGCCAAGAGGTGGGCAGCCTACAGCCCCAGCATTTT. Its translation is CASSQEVGSLQPQHF.

The chain has TRBV7-9 and TRBJ1-1; D perhaps matches TRBD1 (6 bases). CDR1 and CDR2 (germline): SEHNR, FQNEAQ (reference sequence). Trimming removed 3 bases at V and 5 bases at J, with 10 bases between. The CDR3 covers 13 residues. CDR3: CASSFEGETEAFF. CDR3 DNA: TGTGCCAGCAGCTTTGAGGGGGAGACTGAAGCTTTCTTT.

The V and J genes are TRBV27 and TRBJ2-3, with D possibly being TRBD1 (5 bases). CDR3 size: 14 residues. The V and J ends lost 2 bases and 4 bases respectively, with 10 bases between them. Germline-derived CDR1 and CDR2 are MNHEY and SMNVEV (reference sequence). The CDR3 reads CASSLPYRPDTQYF. CDR3 sequence (DNA): TGTGCCAGCAGTTTACCCTACAGGCCAGATACGCAGTATTTT.

This clone is classed as medium-sized. This sequence joins TRBV15 and TRBJ2-6, with 7 bases aligning to TRBD2. Germline V lookup: CDR1 LNHNV, CDR2 YYDKDF (reference sequence). The ends lost 5 bases at V and 4 bases at J; junction bases unmatched: 2. This CDR3 spans 14 amino acids. In nucleotides, the CDR3 is TGTGCCACCAGCGGGGGGGAAGGGGCCAACGTCCTGACTTTC. Its translation is CATSGGEGANVLTF.

J is TRBJ1-3 and V is TRBV9, with D possibly being TRBD1 (5 bases). V gave up 0 bases and J gave up 0 bases, with 10 bases separating them. Germline lookup yields CDR1 SGDLS and CDR2 YYNGEE. The CDR3 sequence is 16 residues long. The CDR3 bases are TGTGCCAGCAGCGTAGATGGTAGGGGCTCTGGAAACACCATATATTTT. Translation: CASSVDGRGSGNTIYF.

This rearrangement joins TRBV30 to TRBJ1-1; TRBD1 is a possible D gene (6 bases). The germline V gene encodes CDR1 GTSNPN and CDR2 SVGIG (reference sequence). The germline V and J ends were trimmed by 5 bases and 5 bases, with 21 bases remaining between them. CDR3 size: 15 residues. Written as DNA, the CDR3 is TGTGCCTGGGACGCCGGGAGAAGGGGGGGAACTGAAGCTTTCTTT. Amino acid sequence: CAWDAGRRGGTEAFF.

CDR3 coding DNA: TGTGCCAGCAGTGACTCGACCAGCACTAGCGTCAATGAGCAGTTCTTC. Its protein is CASSDSTSTSVNEQFF. The rearrangement uses TRBV6-4 and TRBJ2-1, with 7 bases identical to TRBD2. Germline assignment: CDR1 MRHNA and CDR2 SNTAGT. CDR3 size: 16 residues. The junction had 8 bases not matched to a gene; V was cut back by 0 bases and J by 6 bases.

The V call is TRBV28, the J call TRBJ1-5; 7 positions agree with TRBD1. Germline V gene sequence: CDR1 MDHEN, CDR2 SYDVKM. This CDR3 is 16 amino acids long. V was pared by 9 bases and J by 0 bases, with 11 bases of the junction left unmatched. Here the CDR3 reads CASTHRGGYSNQPQHF. The DNA for the CDR3 is TGTGCCAGTACCCACAGGGGCGGCTATAGCAATCAGCCCCAGCATTTT.

The CDR3 spells CASSQEQDRLNQPQHF. CDR3 sequence (DNA): TGCGCCAGCAGCCAAGAACAGGACAGGCTTAATCAGCCCCAGCATTTT. The J gene is TRBJ1-5, the V gene TRBV4-3; 7 nucleotides match TRBD1. The ends lost 0 bases at V and 4 bases at J; junction bases unmatched: 6. Germline V lookup: CDR1 LGHNA, CDR2 YSLEER. The CDR3 sequence is 16 residues long.

The gene calls are TRBV6-4 and TRBJ2-6, with D unclear. Trimming shortened V by 3 bases and J by 0 bases, and 6 bases separated the two germline ends. Germline CDR1 is MRHNA and CDR2 is SNTAGT. The CDR3 is made up of 15 amino acids. The CDR3 sequence is CASSESSSGANVLTF. CDR3 nucleotides: TGTGCCAGCAGTGAGAGTTCCTCTGGGGCCAACGTCCTGACTTTC.

The V call is TRBV30, the J call TRBJ2-2; 7 bases agree with TRBD2. V shed 4 bases and J 6 bases; nucleotides not matched to a gene: 23. This CDR3 is built from 19 residues. Germline V gives CDR1 GTSNPN, CDR2 SVGIG (reference sequence). Here the CDR3 DNA reads TGTGCCTGGACGCCACTCTATTGGGAGAGCGGGACGAAGCCCGGGGAGCTGTTTTTT. Protein product: CAWTPLYWESGTKPGELFF.

The J gene is TRBJ1-3, the V gene TRBV27; a possible D gene is TRBD1 (6 bases). CDR3 length equals 15 residues. V lost 4 bases to trimming and J lost 4 bases, with 14 bases between them. Per the germline V gene, CDR1 is MNHEY and CDR2 is SMNVEV (reference sequence). DNA for the CDR3: TGTGCCAGCAGTTCCTTCGGGGGGCTAGGAAACACCATATATTTT. It codes for CASSSFGGLGNTIYF.